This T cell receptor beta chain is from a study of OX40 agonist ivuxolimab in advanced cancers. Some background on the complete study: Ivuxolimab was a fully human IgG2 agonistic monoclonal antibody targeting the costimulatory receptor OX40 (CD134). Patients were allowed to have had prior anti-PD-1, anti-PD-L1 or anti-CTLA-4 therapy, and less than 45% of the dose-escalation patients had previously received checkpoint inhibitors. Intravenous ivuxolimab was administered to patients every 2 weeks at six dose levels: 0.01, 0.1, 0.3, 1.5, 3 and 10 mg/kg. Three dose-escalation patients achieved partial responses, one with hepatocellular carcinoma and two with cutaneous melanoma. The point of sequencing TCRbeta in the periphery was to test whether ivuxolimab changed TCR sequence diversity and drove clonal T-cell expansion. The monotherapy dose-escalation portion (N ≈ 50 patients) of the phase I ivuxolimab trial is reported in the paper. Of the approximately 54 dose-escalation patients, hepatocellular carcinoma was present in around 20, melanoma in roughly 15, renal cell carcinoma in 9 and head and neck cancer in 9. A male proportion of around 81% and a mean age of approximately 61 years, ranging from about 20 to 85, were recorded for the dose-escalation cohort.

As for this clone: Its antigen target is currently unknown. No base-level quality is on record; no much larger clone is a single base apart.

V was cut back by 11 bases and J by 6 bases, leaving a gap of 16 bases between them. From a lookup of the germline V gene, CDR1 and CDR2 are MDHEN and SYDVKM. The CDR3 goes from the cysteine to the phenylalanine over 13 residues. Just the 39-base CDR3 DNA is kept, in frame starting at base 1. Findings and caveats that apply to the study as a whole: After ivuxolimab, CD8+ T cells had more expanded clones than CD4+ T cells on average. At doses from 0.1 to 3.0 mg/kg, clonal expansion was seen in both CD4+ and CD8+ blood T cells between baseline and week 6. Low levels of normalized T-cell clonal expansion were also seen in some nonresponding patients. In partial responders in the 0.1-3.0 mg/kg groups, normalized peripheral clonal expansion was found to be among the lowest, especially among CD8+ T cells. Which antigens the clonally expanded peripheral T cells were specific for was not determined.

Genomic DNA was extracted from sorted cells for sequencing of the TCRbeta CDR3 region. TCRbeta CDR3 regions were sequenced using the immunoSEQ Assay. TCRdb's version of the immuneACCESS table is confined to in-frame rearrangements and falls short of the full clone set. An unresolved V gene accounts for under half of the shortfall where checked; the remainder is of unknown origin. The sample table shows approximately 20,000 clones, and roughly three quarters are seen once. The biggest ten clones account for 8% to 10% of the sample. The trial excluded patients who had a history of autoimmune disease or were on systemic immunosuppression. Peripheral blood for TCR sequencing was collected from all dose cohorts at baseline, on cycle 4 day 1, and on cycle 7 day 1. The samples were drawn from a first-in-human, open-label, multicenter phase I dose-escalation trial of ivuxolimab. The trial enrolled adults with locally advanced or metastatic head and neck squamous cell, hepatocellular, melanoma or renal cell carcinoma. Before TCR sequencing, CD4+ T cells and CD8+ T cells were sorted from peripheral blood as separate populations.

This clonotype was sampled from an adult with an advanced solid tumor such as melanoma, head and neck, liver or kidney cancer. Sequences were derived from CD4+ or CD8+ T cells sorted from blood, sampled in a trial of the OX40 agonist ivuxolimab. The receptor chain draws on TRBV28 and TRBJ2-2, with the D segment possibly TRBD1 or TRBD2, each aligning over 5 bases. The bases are TGTGCCCACGGTTCCGGGGCCCCCGGGGAGCTGTTTTTT. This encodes CAHGSGAPGELFF.